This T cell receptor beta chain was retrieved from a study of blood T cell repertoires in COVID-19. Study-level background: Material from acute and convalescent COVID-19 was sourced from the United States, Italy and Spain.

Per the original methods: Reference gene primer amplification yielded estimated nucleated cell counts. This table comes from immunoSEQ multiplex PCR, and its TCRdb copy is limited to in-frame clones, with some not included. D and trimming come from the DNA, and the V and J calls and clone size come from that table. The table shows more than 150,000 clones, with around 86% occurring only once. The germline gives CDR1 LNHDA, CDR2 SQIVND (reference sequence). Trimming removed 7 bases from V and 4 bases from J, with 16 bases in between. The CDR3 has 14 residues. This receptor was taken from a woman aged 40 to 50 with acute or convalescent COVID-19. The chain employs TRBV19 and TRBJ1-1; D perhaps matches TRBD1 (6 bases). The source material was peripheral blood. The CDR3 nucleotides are TGTGCCAGTAAGCGCCCAGGGGATCTCACTGAAGCTTTCTTT. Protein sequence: CASKRPGDLTEAFF.